This T cell receptor beta chain was identified in a study of vaccination effects on CD4 cells after COVID-19. Across the whole study: Each culture well received under 2.5 million PBMC. These cells were then cultured in IMDM with about 9.1 IU/ml IL-2 and 9 to 10 ug/ml peptides.

Regarding this clone: Its antigen is undetermined.

The CDR3 runs 15 residues. The V gene's germline CDR1 is MNHEY and CDR2 SMNVEV (reference sequence). Losses at the gene ends were 3 bases for V and 2 bases for J; bases not matched to a gene: 3. The protocol was immunoSEQ multiplex PCR, while the TCRdb copy is restricted to in-frame clones and leaves out a portion. There are fewer than 60,000 clones in the sample; approximately 72% occur only once, and more than 4% lies in the top ten. Isolating CD4+ T cells followed about 11 days of culture. All participants had two doses of either the BNT162b2 or mRNA-1273 vaccine. Vaccinated recipients, who were negative for nucleocapsid antibodies, had no history of SARS-CoV-2 infection.

V and J are TRBV27 and TRBJ2-7; 11 bases match TRBD2. The receptor's source is a human donor who received a COVID-19 vaccine. The sequences come from CD4+ T cells from PBMCs cultured without peptide, collected after COVID-19 vaccination. The CDR3 DNA is TGTGCCAGCAGTTTCTCGACTAGCGGGGCCTACGAGCAGTACTTC. Translating it yields CASSFSTSGAYEQYF.